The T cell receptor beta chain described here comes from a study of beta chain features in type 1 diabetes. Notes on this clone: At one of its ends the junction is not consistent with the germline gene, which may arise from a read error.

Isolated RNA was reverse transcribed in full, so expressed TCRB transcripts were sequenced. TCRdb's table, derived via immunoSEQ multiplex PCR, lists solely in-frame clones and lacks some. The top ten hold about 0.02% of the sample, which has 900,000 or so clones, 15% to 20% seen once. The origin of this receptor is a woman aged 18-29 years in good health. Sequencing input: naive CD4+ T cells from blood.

Written as DNA, the CDR3 is TGTGCCAGCAGCCTAAACCTCGGGTACGGGCAGTACTTC. It encodes CASSLNLGYGQYF. The rearrangement joins TRBV11-2 to TRBJ2-7, with D unclear. This CDR3 has 13 amino acids. The V gene's germline CDR1 is SGHAT and CDR2 FQNNGV.